Listed below are T cell receptor beta chains from one sample, sequenced in a study of T cells after somatic rescue of genetic block. The data were produced by immunoSEQ multiplex PCR, yet TCRdb's version contains in-frame clones alone and is incomplete. The data hold roughly 14,000 clones, with under 75% observed a single time. The specimen sequenced was peripheral blood mononuclear cells (PBMCs). All receptors derive from a boy aged 5-17 years. The CDR3 runs from the conserved cysteine through the conserved F or W. Each record gives: clone size, V gene, D gene, J gene, CDR3 DNA, CDR3 protein. The D gene is left open where the match is weak. Size is omitted from some rows. Given values are once, few, many or a class for expanded clones.

>medium-sized|TRBV7-3|NA|TRBJ1-4
TGTGCCAGCATGGGGGGCAAGGATGAAAAACTGTTTTTT
CASMGGKDEKLFF
>NA|TRBV5-6|NA|TRBJ2-1
TGTGCCAGCAGCTTTACCGGGACCGTCTTCGATGAGCAGTTCTTC
CASSFTGTVFDEQFF
>once|TRBV6-6|NA|TRBJ1-1
TGTGCCAGCAGCCCCTACTTGGGAATGACTGAAGCTTTCTTT
CASSPYLGMTEAFF
>NA|TRBV13|NA|TRBJ2-6
TGTGCCAGCAGCTTAATAGGCCCTGGGGCCAACGTCCTGACTTTC
CASSLIGPGANVLTF
>few|TRBV7-7|NA|TRBJ2-5
TGTGCTAGCAGCCCGACGAACAGCGACCAAGAGACCCAGTACTTC
CASSPTNSDQETQYF
>few|TRBV18|NA|TRBJ1-1
TGTGCCAGCTCACGAGAGACAGGACGGAACACTGAAGCTTTCTTT
CASSRETGRNTEAFF
>NA|TRBV6-1|NA|TRBJ2-5
TGTGCCAGCAGTGAAGCAGGCGGCCAAATCGGGCAGTACTTC
CASSEAGGQIGQYF
>NA|TRBV10-3|TRBD2|TRBJ2-3
TGTGCCATCAGTGACCCCCTGGGACTAGTTCCTAGCACAGATACGCAGTATTTT
CAISDPLGLVPSTDTQYF
>NA|TRBV19|TRBD1|TRBJ2-3
TGTGCCAGTAGTGAACAGGGGCGGACGCAGTATTTT
CASSEQGRTQYF
>NA|TRBV10-3|NA|TRBJ2-1
TGTGCCATCAGTGAGTCGGAAGGCAGGTCGGAGCAGTTCTTC
CAISESEGRSEQFF
>NA|TRBV29-1|TRBD2|TRBJ2-1
TGCAGCGGGCGGGGGTATTACAATGAGCAGTTCTTC
CSGRGYYNEQFF
>few|TRBV5-4|NA|TRBJ2-7
TGTGCCAGCAGCTTGGATCTACGTGGGGGATCCTACGAGCAGTACTTC
CASSLDLRGGSYEQYF
>NA|TRBV5-4|TRBD2|TRBJ2-1
TGTGCCAGCAGCTTCTCGATCAGCGGGGGCACCTACAATGAGCAGTTCTTC
CASSFSISGGTYNEQFF
>NA|TRBV7-9|NA|TRBJ2-2
TGTGCCAGCAGCTTAGTCCAAACCGGGGAGCTGTTTTTT
CASSLVQTGELFF
>few|TRBV18|NA|TRBJ1-2
TGTGCCAGCTCACCAAGCAGGAACTATGGCTACACCTTC
CASSPSRNYGYTF
>NA|TRBV13|NA|TRBJ2-1
TGTGCCAGCAGCCACCCCCCCCCTCCCTACAATGAGCAGTTCTTC
CASSHPPPPYNEQFF
>NA|TRBV6-5|NA|TRBJ2-3
TGTGCCAGCAGTTACAATCAGGGGAGACGAGATACGCAGTATTTT
CASSYNQGRRDTQYF
>NA|TRBV7-2|TRBD2|TRBJ2-5
TGTGCCAGCAGCCCGGGTGCGGGGGGCCATCAAGAGACCCAGTACTTC
CASSPGAGGHQETQYF
>NA|TRBV15|NA|TRBJ2-7
TGTGCCACCAGCTCCGGCGGGCTGAGGACGGGGGAGCAGTACTTC
CATSSGGLRTGEQYF
>few|TRBV19|NA|TRBJ2-7
TGTGCCAGTAGTTATTCGGCGGGGTCACCACGGGACGAGCAGTACTTC
CASSYSAGSPRDEQYF
>NA|TRBV6-1|NA|TRBJ2-7
TGTGCCAGCAGTGAAAACAGGGTCTCCTACGAGCAGTACTTC
CASSENRVSYEQYF
>NA|TRBV12-5|NA|TRBJ2-3
TGTGCTAGTGGCTCCACCCTAGACAGGAGTATCACAGATACGCAGTATTTT
CASGSTLDRSITDTQYF
>NA|TRBV5-5|NA|TRBJ1-2
TGTGCCAGCAGCTTGGGAGGAGACTATGGCTACACCTTC
CASSLGGDYGYTF
>NA|TRBV2|TRBD2|TRBJ2-1
TGTGCCAGCAGAATAGCGGGGGGGGTCTACAATGAGCAGTTCTTC
CASRIAGGVYNEQFF
>NA|TRBV6-5|NA|TRBJ2-3
TGTGCCAGCAGTTACCTTAATACAGATACGCAGTATTTT
CASSYLNTDTQYF
>NA|TRBV6-5|NA|TRBJ1-2
TGTGCCAGCAGTTACTCCCGGAACAGGGCGTATGGCTACACCTTC
CASSYSRNRAYGYTF
>NA|TRBV30|NA|TRBJ2-5
TGTGCCTGGAGTTCGGGACACCTTCAAGAGACCCAGTACTTC
CAWSSGHLQETQYF
>few|TRBV6-5|NA|TRBJ1-1
TGTGCCAGCACGGACGGGATGAACACTGAAGCTTTCTTT
CASTDGMNTEAFF
>NA|TRBV5-4|TRBD1|TRBJ2-1
TGTGCCAGCAGCTTGAGGGGGCTATCCTACAATGAGCAGTTCTTC
CASSLRGLSYNEQFF
>NA|TRBV4-1|NA|TRBJ1-4
TGCGCCAGCAGCCAACAGGGGCGCGAGGCAACTAATGAAAAACTGTTTTTT
CASSQQGREATNEKLFF
>NA|TRBV7-9|NA|TRBJ1-1
TGTGCCAGCAGCTTAGCCCCGCAGGGTCTCACTGAAGCTTTCTTT
CASSLAPQGLTEAFF
>few|TRBV5-1|NA|TRBJ1-5
TGCGCCAGCAGCTTCGAGGGCGTGGGCAATCAGCCCCAGCATTTT
CASSFEGVGNQPQHF
>once|TRBV7-3|TRBD1|TRBJ2-5
TGTGCCAGCAGCTTAAGCCGGACAGGGAGGGAGACCCAGTACTTC
CASSLSRTGRETQYF
>NA|TRBV13|NA|TRBJ2-1
TGTGCCAGCAGAAAAGGCGGGATCTCCTACAATGAGCAGTTCTTC
CASRKGGISYNEQFF
>NA|TRBV4-1|TRBD2|TRBJ2-3
TGCGCCAGCAGCCAAGCCCCGGGAGGCTCTAGCACAGATACGCAGTATTTT
CASSQAPGGSSTDTQYF
>NA|TRBV5-1|TRBD2|TRBJ2-3
TGCGCCAGCAAGGGACTAGCGGGCATCACAGATACGCAGTATTTT
CASKGLAGITDTQYF
>NA|TRBV20-1|NA|TRBJ2-5
TGCAGTGCCCACGAGGGGGAGACCCAGTACTTC
CSAHEGETQYF
>once|TRBV27|NA|TRBJ2-1
TGTGCCAGCACCACCTGGGGGAGCAATGAGCAGTTCTTC
CASTTWGSNEQFF
>NA|TRBV7-9|NA|TRBJ1-4
TGTGCCAGCAGCTTACAAAGGGCTAATGAAAAACTGTTTTTT
CASSLQRANEKLFF
>NA|TRBV7-9|NA|TRBJ2-7
TGTGCCAGCAGCCGCCTACAGGGAACCGCTGGGGAGCAGTACTTC
CASSRLQGTAGEQYF
>NA|TRBV10-3|NA|TRBJ1-4
TGTGCCATCAGTGAGTCACTGAAAACTAATGAAAAACTGTTTTTT
CAISESLKTNEKLFF
>NA|TRBV6-6|NA|TRBJ1-5
TGTGCCAGCAGCAGACTGAGCAATCAGCCCCAGCATTTT
CASSRLSNQPQHF
>NA|TRBV6-5|NA|TRBJ2-7
TGTGCCAGCAGGGCGGGGCTCGTCTACGAGCAGTACTTC
CASRAGLVYEQYF
>NA|TRBV5-1|NA|TRBJ1-1
TGCGCCAGCAGCTCGATGGGGACATCGGGTACTGAAGCTTTCTTT
CASSSMGTSGTEAFF
>NA|TRBV28|TRBD2|TRBJ2-1
TGTGCCAGCAGTTTAAGAAGAACTAGCGGGAGGGTTGCAAACAATGAGCAGTTCTTC
CASSLRRTSGRVANNEQFF
>once|TRBV7-8|NA|TRBJ1-2
TGTGCCAGCAGCTTAGAGGGAACAGGGCCTGGCTACACCTTC
CASSLEGTGPGYTF
>NA|TRBV19|NA|TRBJ1-1
TGTGCCAGCAAGTCTCCCCTTGAAGCTTTCTTT
CASKSPLEAFF
>NA|TRBV5-4|NA|TRBJ1-4
TGTGCCAGCAGCTTGAGCCAGGGTGGGGAAAAACTGTTTTTT
CASSLSQGGEKLFF
>NA|TRBV5-1|NA|TRBJ1-4
TGCGCCAGCAGCTTCGGACTCCAAAATGAAAAACTGTTTTTT
CASSFGLQNEKLFF
>NA|TRBV18|NA|TRBJ2-6
TGTGCCAGCTCACCACCAGGACAGAGCTCTGGGGCCAACGTCCTGACTTTC
CASSPPGQSSGANVLTF
>NA|TRBV11-2|TRBD2|TRBJ2-1
TGTGCCAGCAGCTTAGAGTGGAGCGGGAGTCCGGGCAATGAGCAGTTCTTC
CASSLEWSGSPGNEQFF